A single sample is the source of the 8 T cell receptor beta chains below, sequenced in a study of blood T cell repertoires in COVID-19. The method was immunoSEQ multiplex PCR; TCRdb's version includes in-frame clones alone and lacks a portion of them. Among some 150,000 clones listed, 78% were seen once. Sequenced sample: peripheral blood. The receptor source for this set is a woman aged 80 or older with acute or convalescent COVID-19.

This chain joins TRBV5-1 and TRBJ1-2, with 8 bases fitting TRBD1. The J segment lost 6 bases and the V segment lost 7 bases, leaving 17 bases of the junction unmatched. This CDR3 comprises 16 residues. Germline CDR1 is SGHRS and CDR2 is YFSETQ. The CDR3 sequence: CASHPLGTGRIDGYTF. In nucleotides, the CDR3 is TGCGCCAGCCACCCCCTGGGGACAGGAAGAATTGATGGCTACACCTTC.

This sequence joins TRBV5-3 and TRBJ2-3; D is unclear. TRBV5-3 is reported as an ORF; its role is uncertain. V was trimmed by 0 bases and J by 0 bases, leaving 8 bases between them. The CDR3 is 15 residues long. CDR3 loop: CARSLELQSTDTQYF. CDR3 DNA: TGTGCCAGAAGCTTGGAGTTGCAGAGCACAGATACGCAGTATTTT.

The chain recombines TRBV5-4 with TRBJ2-3; D unclear. Trimming shortened V by 1 base and J by 0 bases, and 9 bases separated the two germline ends. CDR1 is SGHNT, CDR2 YYREEE, per germline (reference sequence). The CDR3 sequence is 15 residues long. The CDR3 DNA reads TGTGCCAGCAGCTTGCAAAAAGCTAGCACAGATACGCAGTATTTT. It specifies CASSLQKASTDTQYF.

The chain employs TRBV3-1 (or the pseudogene TRBV3-2) and TRBJ2-1, with 8 bases lining up with TRBD2. CDR1 is LGHDT and CDR2 is YNNKEL in the germline V gene (reference sequence). Trimming removed 6 bases from V and 5 bases from J; junction bases left unmatched: 6. CDR3 size: 14 residues. This chain's CDR3 is CASRIAGTNNEQFF. DNA for the CDR3: TGTGCCAGCAGAATAGCGGGAACAAACAATGAGCAGTTCTTC.

The chain employs TRBV6-5 and TRBJ2-1; the D is unclear. Germline V gene lookup returns CDR1 MNHEY and CDR2 SVGAGI. This CDR3 region has 16 residues. The ends were cut back, 4 bases at V and 2 bases at J, with 15 bases in the middle. The CDR3 loop is CASSFRPSSPYNEQFF. DNA of the CDR3: TGTGCCAGCAGTTTCCGCCCTAGTTCTCCCTACAATGAGCAGTTCTTC.

The genes are TRBV7-8 and TRBJ1-6, with 9 bases aligning to TRBD1. Germline V CDR1 and CDR2: SGHVS, FQNEAQ. This CDR3 contains 16 residues. The junction had 9 bases not matched to a gene; V was cut back by 5 bases and J by 7 bases. The CDR3 spells CASSVGQGNWNSPLHF. CDR3 DNA: TGTGCCAGCAGCGTCGGACAGGGGAATTGGAATTCACCCCTCCACTTT.

The chain uses TRBV20-1 and TRBJ1-1; unclear D gene. Trimming left V 5 bases short and J 8 bases short, with 12 bases between. Germline CDR1 reads DFQATT; CDR2 reads SNEGSKA (reference sequence). The CDR3 consists of 11 residues. This CDR3 reads CSAFTGIEAFF. CDR3 bases: TGCAGTGCTTTTACCGGGATAGAAGCTTTCTTT.

The chain couples TRBV5-6 to TRBJ1-4, with TRBD1 matching 7 bases. The CDR3 has 15 amino acids. Germline values: CDR1 SGHDT, CDR2 YYEEEE. With V trimmed by 1 base and J by 7 bases, 7 bases remained unmatched. CDR3 protein: CASSLLTGSSEKLFF. The CDR3 nucleotides are TGTGCCAGCAGCTTGTTGACAGGGTCTAGTGAAAAACTGTTTTTT.